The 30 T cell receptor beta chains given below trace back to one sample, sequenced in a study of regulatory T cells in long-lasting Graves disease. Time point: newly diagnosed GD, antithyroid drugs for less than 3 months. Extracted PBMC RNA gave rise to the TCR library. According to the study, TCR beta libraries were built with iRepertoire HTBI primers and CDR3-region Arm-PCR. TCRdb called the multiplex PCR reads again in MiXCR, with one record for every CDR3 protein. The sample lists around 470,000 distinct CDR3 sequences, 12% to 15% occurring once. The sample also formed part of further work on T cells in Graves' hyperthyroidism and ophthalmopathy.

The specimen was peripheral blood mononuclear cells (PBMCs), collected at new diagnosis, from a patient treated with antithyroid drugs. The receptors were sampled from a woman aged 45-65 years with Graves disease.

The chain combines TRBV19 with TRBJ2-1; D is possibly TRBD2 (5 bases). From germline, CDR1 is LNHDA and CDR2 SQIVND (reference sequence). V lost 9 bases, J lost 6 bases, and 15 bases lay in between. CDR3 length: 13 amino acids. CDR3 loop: CASSAGWANEQFF. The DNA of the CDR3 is TGTGCCAGCTCCGCGGGCTGGGCCAATGAGCAGTTCTTC.

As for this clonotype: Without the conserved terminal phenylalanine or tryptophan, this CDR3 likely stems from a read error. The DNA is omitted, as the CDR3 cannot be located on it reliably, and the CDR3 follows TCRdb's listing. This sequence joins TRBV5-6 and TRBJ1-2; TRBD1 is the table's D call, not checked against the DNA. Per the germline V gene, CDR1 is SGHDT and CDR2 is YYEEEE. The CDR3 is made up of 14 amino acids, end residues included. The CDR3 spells CASSLFGGPYGYTI.

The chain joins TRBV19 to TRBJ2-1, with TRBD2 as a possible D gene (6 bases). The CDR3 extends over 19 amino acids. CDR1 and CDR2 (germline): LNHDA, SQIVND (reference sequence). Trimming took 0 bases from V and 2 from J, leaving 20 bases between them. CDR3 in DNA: TGTGCCAGTAGTATAGACGCACCGACTAGTTTCCTACCCTACAATGAGCAGTTCTTC. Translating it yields CASSIDAPTSFLPYNEQFF.

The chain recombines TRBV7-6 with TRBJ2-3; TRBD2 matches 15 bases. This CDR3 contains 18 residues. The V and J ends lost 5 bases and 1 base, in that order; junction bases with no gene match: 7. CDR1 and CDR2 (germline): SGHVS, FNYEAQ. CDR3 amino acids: CASSPGLAGGLGTDTQYF. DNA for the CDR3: TGTGCCAGCAGCCCCGGACTAGCGGGAGGGCTTGGCACAGATACGCAGTATTTT.

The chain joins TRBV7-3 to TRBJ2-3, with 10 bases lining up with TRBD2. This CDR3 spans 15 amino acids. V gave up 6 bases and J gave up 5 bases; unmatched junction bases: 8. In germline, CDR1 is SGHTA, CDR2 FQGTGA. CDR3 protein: CASRELAGAGDTQYF. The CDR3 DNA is TGTGCCAGCAGGGAGCTAGCGGGAGCGGGAGATACGCAGTATTTT. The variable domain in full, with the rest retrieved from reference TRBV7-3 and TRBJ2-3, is GAGVSQTPSNKVTEKGKYVELRCDPISGHTALYWYRQSLGQGPEFLIYFQGTGAADDSGLPNDRFFAVRPEGSVSTLKIQRTERGDSAVYLCASRELAGAGDTQYFGPGTRLTVL.

CDR3 DNA sequence: TGTGCCAGCAGCTTGGTGATTGGGACGTTTCAAGAGACCCAGTACTTC. Translating gives CASSLVIGTFQETQYF. The chain employs TRBV5-6 and TRBJ2-5; TRBD1 or TRBD2 may be the D gene (5 bases each). This CDR3 is 16 amino acids long. The V and J ends lost 0 bases and 2 bases respectively, with 14 bases between them. CDR1 is SGHDT and CDR2 is YYEEEE in the germline V gene.

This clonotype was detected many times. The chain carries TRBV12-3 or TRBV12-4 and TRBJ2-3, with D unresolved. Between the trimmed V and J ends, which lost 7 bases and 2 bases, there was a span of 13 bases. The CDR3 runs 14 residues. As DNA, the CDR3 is TGTGCCAGCACTCCCCCCGCAGACACAGATACGCAGTATTTT. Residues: CASTPPADTDTQYF.

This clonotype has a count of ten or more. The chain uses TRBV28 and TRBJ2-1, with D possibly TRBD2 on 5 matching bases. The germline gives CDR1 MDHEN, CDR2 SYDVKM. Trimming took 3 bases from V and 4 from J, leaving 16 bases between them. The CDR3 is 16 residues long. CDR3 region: CASSFEAAGGYNEQFF. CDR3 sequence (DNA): TGTGCCAGCAGTTTCGAGGCCGCGGGCGGATACAATGAGCAGTTCTTC.

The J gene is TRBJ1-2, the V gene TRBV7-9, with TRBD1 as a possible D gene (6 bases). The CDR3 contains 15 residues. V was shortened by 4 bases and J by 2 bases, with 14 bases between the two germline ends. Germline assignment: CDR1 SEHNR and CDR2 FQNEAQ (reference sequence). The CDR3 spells CASSSGTRSNYGYTF. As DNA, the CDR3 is TGTGCCAGCAGCTCCGGGACACGTTCAAACTATGGCTACACCTTC.

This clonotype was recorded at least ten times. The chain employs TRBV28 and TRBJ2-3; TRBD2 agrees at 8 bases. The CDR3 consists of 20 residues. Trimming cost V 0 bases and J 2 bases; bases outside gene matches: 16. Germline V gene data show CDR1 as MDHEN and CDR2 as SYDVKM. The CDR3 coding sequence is TGTGCCAGCAGTTTATGGGGTCCTAGGACTAGCCCAACTACCACAGATACGCAGTATTTT. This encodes CASSLWGPRTSPTTTDTQYF.

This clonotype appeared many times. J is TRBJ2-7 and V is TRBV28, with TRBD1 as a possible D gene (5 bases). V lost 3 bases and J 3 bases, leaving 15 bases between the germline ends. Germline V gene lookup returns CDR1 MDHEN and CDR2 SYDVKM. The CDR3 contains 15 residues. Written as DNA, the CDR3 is TGTGCCAGCAGTTTTTCGAACAGGCTTTACTACGAGCAGTACTTC. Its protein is CASSFSNRLYYEQYF.

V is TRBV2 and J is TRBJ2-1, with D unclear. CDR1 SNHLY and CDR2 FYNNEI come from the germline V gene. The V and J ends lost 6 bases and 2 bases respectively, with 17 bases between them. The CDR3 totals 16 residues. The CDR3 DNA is TGTGCCAGCAGCCAGGCCCCGTTGGACCCCTACAATGAGCAGTTCTTC. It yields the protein CASSQAPLDPYNEQFF.

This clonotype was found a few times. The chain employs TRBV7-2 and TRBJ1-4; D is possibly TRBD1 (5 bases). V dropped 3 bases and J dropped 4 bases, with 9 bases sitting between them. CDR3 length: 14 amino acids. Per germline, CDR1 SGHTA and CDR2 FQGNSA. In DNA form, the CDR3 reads TGTGCCAGCAGCTTGGGACCGGTTAATGAAAAACTGTTTTTT. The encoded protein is CASSLGPVNEKLFF.

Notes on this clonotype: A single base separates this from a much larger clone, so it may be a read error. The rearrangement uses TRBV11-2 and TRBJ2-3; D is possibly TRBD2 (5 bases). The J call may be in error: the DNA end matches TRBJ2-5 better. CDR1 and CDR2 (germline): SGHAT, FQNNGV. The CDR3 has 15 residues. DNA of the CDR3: TGTGCCAGCAGCTTAGAGGACTCTAGTCGCGAGACCCAGTACTTC. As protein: CASSLEDSSRETQYF.

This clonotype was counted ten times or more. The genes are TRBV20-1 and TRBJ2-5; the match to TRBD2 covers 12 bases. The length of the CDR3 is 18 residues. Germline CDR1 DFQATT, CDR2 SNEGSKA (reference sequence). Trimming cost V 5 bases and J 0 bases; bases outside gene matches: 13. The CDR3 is CSAEPGLAGTWYQETQYF. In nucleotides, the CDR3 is TGCAGTGCTGAGCCGGGACTAGCGGGTACTTGGTACCAAGAGACCCAGTACTTC.

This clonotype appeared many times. CDR3 amino acids: CSAGIAESTDTQYF. For the CDR3, the DNA is TGCAGTGCTGGAATAGCGGAGAGCACAGATACGCAGTATTTT. The J gene is TRBJ2-3, the V gene TRBV20-1; D is perhaps TRBD2 (6 bases). Germline values: CDR1 DFQATT, CDR2 SNEGSKA (reference sequence). Trimming left V 5 bases short and J 0 bases short, with 12 bases between. This CDR3 has 14 residues.

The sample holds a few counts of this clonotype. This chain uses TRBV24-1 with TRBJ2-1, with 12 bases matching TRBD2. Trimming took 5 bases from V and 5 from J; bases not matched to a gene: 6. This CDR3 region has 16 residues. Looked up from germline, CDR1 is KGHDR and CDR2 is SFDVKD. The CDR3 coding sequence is TGTGCCACCAGTGGTCTAGCGGGAGGGCCGAACAATGAGCAGTTCTTC. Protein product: CATSGLAGGPNNEQFF.

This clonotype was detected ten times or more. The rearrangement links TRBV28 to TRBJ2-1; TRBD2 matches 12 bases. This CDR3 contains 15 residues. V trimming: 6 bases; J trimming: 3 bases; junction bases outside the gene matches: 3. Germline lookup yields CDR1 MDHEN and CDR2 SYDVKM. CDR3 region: CASRLTSGSYNEQFF. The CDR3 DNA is TGTGCCAGCAGGTTGACTAGCGGGAGCTACAATGAGCAGTTCTTC.

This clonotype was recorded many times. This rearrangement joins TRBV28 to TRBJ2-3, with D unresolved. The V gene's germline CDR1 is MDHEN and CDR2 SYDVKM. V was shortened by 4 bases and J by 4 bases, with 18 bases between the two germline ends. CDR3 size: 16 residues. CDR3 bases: TGTGCCAGCAGTTCCCTAGATTTCGGTAACGCAGATACGCAGTATTTT. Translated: CASSSLDFGNADTQYF. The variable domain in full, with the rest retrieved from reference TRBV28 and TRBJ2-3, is DVKVTQSSRYLVKRTGEKVFLECVQDMDHENMFWYRQDPGLGLRLIYFSYDVKMKEKGDIPEGYSVSREKKERFSLILESASTNQTSMYLCASSSLDFGNADTQYFGPGTRLTVL.

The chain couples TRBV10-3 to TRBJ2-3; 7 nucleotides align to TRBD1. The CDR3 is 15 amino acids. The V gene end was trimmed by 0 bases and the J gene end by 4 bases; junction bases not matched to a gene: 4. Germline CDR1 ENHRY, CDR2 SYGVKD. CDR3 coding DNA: TGTGCCATCAGTGAGTCGACAGGGCGCGCAGATACGCAGTATTTT. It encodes CAISESTGRADTQYF.

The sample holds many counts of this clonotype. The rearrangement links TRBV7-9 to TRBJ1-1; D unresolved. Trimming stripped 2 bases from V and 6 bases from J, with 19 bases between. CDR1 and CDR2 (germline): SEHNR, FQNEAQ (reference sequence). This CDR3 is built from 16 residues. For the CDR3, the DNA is TGTGCCAGCAGCTTAACCCGTCTTCGTTTGGGCTCTGAAGCTTTCTTT. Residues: CASSLTRLRLGSEAFF.

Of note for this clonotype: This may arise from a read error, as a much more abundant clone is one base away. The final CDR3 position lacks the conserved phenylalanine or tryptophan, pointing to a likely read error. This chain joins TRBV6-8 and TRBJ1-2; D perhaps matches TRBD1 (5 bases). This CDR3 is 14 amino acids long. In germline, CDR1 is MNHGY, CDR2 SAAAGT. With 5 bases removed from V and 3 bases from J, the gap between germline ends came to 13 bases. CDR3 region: CASSARGSDYGYTL. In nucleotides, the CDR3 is TGTGCCAGCAGTGCGCGGGGCTCGGACTATGGCTACACCCTC.

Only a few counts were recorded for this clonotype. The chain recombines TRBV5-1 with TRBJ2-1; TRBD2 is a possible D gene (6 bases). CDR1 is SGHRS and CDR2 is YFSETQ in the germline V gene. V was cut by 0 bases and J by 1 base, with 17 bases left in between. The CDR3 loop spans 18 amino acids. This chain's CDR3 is CASSLEANGRWSYNEQFF. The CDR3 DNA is TGCGCCAGCAGCTTGGAGGCAAACGGGAGATGGTCCTACAATGAGCAGTTCTTC.

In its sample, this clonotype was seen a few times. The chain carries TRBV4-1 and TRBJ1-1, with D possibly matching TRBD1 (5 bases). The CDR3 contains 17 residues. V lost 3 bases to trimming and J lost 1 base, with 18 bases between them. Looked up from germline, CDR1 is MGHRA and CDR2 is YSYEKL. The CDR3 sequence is CASSQSGLGGQNTEAFF. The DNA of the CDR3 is TGCGCCAGCAGCCAGAGCGGCCTTGGGGGTCAGAACACTGAAGCTTTCTTT.

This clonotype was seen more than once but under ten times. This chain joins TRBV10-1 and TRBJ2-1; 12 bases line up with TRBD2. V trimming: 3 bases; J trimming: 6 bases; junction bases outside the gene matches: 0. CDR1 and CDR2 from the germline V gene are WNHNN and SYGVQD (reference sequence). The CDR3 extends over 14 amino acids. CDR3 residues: CASSELAGGNEQFF. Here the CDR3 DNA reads TGCGCCAGCAGTGAACTAGCGGGAGGCAATGAGCAGTTCTTC.

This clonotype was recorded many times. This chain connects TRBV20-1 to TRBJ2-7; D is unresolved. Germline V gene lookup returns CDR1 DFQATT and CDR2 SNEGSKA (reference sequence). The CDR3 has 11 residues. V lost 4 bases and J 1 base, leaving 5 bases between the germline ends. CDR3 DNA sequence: TGCAGTGCTATGTCTTCCTACGAGCAGTACTTC. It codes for CSAMSSYEQYF.

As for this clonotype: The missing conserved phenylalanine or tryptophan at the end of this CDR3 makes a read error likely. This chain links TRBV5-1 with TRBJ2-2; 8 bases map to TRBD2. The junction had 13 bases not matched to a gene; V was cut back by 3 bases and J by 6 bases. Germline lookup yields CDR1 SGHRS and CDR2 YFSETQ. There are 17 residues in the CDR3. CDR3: CASSWSTGTSAAGELFL. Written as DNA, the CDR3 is TGCGCCAGCAGCTGGAGCACCGGGACTAGTGCGGCCGGGGAGCTGTTTTTA.

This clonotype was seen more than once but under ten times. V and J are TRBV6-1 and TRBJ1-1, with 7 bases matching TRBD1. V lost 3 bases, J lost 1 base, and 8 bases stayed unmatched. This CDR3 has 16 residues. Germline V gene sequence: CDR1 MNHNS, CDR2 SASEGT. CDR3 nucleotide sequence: TGTGCCAGCAGTGATCGTGCAGGGGGATGGAACACTGAAGCTTTCTTT. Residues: CASSDRAGGWNTEAFF.

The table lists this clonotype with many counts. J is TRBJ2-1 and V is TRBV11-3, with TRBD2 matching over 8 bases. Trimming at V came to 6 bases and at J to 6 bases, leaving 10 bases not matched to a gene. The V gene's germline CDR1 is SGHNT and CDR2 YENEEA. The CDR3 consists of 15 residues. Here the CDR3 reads CASSPRLAGINEQFF. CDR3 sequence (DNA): TGTGCCAGCAGTCCCCGTCTAGCGGGTATCAATGAGCAGTTCTTC.

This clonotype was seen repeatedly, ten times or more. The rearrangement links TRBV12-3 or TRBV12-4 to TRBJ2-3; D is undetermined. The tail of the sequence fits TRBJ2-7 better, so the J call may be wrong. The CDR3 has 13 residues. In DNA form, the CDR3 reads TGTGCCAGCAGCCTCCAAACCTTTTACGAGCAGTACTTC. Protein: CASSLQTFYEQYF.